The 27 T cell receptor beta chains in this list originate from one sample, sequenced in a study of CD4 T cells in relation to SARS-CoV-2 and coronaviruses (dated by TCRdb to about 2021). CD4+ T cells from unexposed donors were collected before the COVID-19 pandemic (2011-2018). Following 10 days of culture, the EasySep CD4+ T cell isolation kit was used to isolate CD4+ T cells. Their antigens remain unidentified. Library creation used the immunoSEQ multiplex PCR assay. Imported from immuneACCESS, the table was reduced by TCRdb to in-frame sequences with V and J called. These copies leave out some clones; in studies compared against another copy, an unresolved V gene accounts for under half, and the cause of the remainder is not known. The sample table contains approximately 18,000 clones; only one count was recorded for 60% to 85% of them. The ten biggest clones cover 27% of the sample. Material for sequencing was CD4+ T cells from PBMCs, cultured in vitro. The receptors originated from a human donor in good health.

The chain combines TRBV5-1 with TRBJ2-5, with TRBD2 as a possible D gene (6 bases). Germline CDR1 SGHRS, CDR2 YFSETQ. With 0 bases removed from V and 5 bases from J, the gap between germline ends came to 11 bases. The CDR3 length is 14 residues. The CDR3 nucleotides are TGCGCCAGCAGCTTGGCCGGGGGTGGGGAGACCCAGTACTTC. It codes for CASSLAGGGETQYF. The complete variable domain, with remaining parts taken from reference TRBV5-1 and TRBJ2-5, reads KAGVTQTPRYLIKTRGQQVTLSCSPISGHRSVSWYQQTPGQGLQFLFEYFSETQRNKGNFPGRFSGRQFSNSRSEMNVSTLELGDSALYLCASSLAGGGETQYFGPGTRLLVL.

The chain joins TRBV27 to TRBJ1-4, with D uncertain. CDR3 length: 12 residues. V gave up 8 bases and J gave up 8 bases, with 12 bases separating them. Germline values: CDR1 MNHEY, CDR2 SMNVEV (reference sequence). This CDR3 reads CASGWLGEKLFF. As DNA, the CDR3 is TGTGCCAGCGGGTGGCTCGGAGAAAAACTGTTTTTT.

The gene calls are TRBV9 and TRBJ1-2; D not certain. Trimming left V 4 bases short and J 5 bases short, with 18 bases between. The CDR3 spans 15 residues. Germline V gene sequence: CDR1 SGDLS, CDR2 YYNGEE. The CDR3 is CASSSSPGMGYGYTF. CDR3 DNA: TGTGCCAGCAGCTCCTCCCCGGGGATGGGGTATGGCTACACCTTC.

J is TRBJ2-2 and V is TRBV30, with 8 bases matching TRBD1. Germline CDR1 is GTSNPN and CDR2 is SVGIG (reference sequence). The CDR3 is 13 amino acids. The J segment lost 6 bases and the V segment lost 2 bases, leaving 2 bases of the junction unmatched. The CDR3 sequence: CAWSYRGAGELFF. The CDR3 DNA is TGTGCCTGGAGTTACAGGGGGGCCGGGGAGCTGTTTTTT. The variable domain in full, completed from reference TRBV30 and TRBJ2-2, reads SQTIHQWPATLVQPVGSPLSLECTVEGTSNPNLYWYRQAAGRGLQLLFYSVGIGQISSEVPQNLSASRPQDRQFILSSKKLLLSDSGFYLCAWSYRGAGELFFGEGSRLTVL.

CDR3 bases: TGTGCCAGCAGCCCGAGGGGCACGGGGGCTCAGGCGAACACCGGGGAGCTGTTTTTT. This gives the protein CASSPRGTGAQANTGELFF. The rearrangement links TRBV7-8 to TRBJ2-2; possibly TRBD1 or TRBD2 for D (6 bases each). Germline V gene lookup returns CDR1 SGHVS and CDR2 FQNEAQ. The CDR3 length is 19 residues. V lost 5 bases and J lost 0, with 22 bases in between.

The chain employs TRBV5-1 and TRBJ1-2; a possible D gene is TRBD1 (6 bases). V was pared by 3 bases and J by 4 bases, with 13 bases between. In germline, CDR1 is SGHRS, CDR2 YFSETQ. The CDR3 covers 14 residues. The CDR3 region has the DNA TGCGCCAGCAGCTCACAGGGTGTCGGCTATGGCTACACCTTC. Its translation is CASSSQGVGYGYTF.

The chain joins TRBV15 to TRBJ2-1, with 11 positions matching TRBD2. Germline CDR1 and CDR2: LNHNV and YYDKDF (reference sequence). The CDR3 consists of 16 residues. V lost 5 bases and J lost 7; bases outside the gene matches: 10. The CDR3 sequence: CATSERLAGSRNEQFF. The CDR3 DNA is TGTGCCACCAGCGAAAGACTAGCGGGAAGCCGGAATGAGCAGTTCTTC.

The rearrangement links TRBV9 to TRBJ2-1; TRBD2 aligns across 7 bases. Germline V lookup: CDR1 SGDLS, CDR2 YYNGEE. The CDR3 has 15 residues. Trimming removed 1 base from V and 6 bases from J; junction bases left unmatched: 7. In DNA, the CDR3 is TGTGCCAGCAGCGTACACGCGGGAGTAATCAATGAGCAGTTCTTC. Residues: CASSVHAGVINEQFF.

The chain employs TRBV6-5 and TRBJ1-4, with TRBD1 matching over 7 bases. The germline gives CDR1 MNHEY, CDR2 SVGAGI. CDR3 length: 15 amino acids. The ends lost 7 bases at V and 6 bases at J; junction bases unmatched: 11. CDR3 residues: CASTLPGTADEKLFF. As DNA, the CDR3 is TGTGCCAGCACCCTACCTGGGACAGCAGATGAAAAACTGTTTTTT.

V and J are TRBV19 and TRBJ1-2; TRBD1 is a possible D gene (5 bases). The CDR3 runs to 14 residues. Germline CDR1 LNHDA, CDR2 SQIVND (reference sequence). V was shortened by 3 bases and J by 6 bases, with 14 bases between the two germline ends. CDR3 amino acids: CASSIKGTSDGYTF. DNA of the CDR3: TGTGCCAGTAGTATTAAGGGGACTTCGGATGGCTACACCTTC.

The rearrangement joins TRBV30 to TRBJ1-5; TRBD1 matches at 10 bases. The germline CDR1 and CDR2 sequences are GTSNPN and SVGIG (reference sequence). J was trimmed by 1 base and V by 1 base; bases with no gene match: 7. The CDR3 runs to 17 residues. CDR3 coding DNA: TGTGCCTGGAGTGAGGGACAGGGGTATGGGAGCAATCAGCCCCAGCATTTT. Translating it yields CAWSEGQGYGSNQPQHF.

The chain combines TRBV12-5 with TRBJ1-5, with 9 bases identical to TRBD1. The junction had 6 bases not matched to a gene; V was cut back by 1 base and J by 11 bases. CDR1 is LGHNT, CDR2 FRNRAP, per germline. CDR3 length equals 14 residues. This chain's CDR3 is CASGLEGTGSTQHF. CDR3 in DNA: TGTGCTAGTGGTTTGGAGGGGACAGGGTCGACCCAGCATTTT.

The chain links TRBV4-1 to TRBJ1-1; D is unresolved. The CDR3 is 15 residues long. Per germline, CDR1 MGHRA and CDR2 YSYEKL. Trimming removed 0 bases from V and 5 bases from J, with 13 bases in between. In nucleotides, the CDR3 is TGCGCCAGCAGCCAAGATCTCCTTCAGATGACTGAAGCTTTCTTT. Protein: CASSQDLLQMTEAFF.

The CDR3 sequence is CASSPGGNYGYTF. CDR3 DNA sequence: TGCGCCAGCAGCCCAGGGGGAAACTATGGCTACACCTTC. The chain combines TRBV5-1 with TRBJ1-2; TRBD1 aligns across 7 bases. Germline V lookup: CDR1 SGHRS, CDR2 YFSETQ. V gave up 4 bases and J gave up 2 bases; unmatched junction bases: 2. The CDR3 length is 13 residues.

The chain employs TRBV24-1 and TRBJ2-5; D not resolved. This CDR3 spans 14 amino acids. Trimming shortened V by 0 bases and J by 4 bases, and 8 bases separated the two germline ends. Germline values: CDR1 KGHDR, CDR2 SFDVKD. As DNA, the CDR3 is TGTGCCACCAGTGATTTGCAATGGGGAGAGACCCAGTACTTC. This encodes CATSDLQWGETQYF.

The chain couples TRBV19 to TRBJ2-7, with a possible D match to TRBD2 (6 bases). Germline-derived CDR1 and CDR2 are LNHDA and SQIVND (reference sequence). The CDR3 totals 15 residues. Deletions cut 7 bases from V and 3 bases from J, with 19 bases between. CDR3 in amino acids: CASTGPGGDRYEQYF. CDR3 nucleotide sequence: TGTGCCAGTACTGGCCCGGGCGGGGACCGCTACGAGCAGTACTTC.

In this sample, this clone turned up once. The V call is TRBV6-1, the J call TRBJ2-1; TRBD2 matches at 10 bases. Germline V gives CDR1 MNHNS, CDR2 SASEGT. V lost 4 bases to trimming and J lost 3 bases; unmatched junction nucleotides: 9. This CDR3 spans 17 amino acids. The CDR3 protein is CASSGPSGRAFYNEQFF. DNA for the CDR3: TGTGCCAGCAGTGGACCAAGCGGGAGGGCCTTCTACAATGAGCAGTTCTTC.

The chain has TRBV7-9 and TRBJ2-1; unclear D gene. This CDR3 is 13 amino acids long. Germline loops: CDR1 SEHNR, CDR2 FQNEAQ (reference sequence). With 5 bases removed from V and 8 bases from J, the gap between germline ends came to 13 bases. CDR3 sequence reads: CASSVNGWDEQFF. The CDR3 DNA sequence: TGTGCCAGCAGCGTAAACGGCTGGGATGAGCAGTTCTTC.

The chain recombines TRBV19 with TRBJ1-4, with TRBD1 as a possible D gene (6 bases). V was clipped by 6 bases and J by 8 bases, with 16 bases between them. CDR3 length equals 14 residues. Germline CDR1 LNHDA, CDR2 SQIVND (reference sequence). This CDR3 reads CASRRVAGGEKLFF. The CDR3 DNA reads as TGTGCCAGTAGAAGGGTTGCCGGGGGCGAAAAACTGTTTTTT.

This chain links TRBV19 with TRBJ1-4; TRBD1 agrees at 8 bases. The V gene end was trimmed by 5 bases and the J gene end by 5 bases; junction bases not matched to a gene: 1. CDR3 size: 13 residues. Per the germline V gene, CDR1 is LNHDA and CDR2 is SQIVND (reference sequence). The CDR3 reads CASSRDRNEKLFF. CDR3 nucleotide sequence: TGTGCCAGTAGTCGGGACAGGAATGAAAAACTGTTTTTT.

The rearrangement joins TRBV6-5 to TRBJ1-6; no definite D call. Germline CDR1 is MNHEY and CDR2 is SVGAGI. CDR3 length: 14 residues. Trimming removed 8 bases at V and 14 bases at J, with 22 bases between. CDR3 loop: CASGRTAGPQALHF. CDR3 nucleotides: TGTGCCAGCGGGAGAACAGCCGGCCCTCAGGCCCTCCACTTT.

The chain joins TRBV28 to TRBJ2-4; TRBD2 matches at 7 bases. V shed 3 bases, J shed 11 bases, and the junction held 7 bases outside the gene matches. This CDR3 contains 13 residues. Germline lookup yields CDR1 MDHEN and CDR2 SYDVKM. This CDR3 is CASSLSGARFQYF. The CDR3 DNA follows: TGTGCCAGCAGTTTGAGCGGGGCCCGATTTCAGTACTTC.

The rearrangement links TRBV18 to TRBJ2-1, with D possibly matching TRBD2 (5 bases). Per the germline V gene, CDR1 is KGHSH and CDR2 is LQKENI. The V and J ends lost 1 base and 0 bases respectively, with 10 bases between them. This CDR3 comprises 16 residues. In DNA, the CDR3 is TGTGCCAGCTCACCACAGGTGGGGAGCTCCTACAATGAGCAGTTCTTC. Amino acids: CASSPQVGSSYNEQFF.

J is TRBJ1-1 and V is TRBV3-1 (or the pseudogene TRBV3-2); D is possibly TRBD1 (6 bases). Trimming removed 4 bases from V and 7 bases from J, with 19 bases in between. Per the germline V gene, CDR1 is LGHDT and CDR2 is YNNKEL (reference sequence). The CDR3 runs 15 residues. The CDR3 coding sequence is TGTGCCAGCAGCCGAGAACCGGGACACCGATATGAAGCTTTCTTT. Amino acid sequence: CASSREPGHRYEAFF.

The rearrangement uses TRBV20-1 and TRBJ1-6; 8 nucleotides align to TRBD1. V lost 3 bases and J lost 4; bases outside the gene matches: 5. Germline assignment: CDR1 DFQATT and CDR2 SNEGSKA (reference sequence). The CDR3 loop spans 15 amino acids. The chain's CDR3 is CSASPRQGYNSPLHF. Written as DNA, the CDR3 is TGCAGTGCTAGTCCCAGACAGGGGTATAATTCACCCCTCCACTTT.

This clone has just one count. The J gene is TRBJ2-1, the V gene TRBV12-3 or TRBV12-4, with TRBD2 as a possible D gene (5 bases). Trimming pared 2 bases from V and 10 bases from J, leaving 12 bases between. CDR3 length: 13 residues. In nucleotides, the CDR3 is TGTGCCAGCAGTTTAACCCAAGCGGACGAGCAGTTCTTC. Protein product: CASSLTQADEQFF.

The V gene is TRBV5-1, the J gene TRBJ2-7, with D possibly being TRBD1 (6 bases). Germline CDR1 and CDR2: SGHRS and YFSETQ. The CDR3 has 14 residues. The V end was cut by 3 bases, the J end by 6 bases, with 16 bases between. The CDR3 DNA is TGCGCCAGCAGCTCCTCAACCAACAGGGCCGAGCAGTACTTC. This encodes CASSSSTNRAEQYF.